This TCR beta chain was recovered during a study of T-cell reconstitution after alpha-beta-depleted transplantation in children (TCRdb year 2016). Notes on the research overall: T-cell immune reconstitution after TCRalphabeta/CD19-depleted allogeneic hematopoietic cell transplantation in children was quantitatively tracked in the study by means of TCR repertoire profiling.

Overall study outcomes, separate from this receptor: About two months after transplant, the apparently early recovery of alphabetaT-cell counts reportedly depended on just several hundred clones that had expanded rapidly and came from non-depleted graft cells. Over the following months the frequencies of hyperexpanded clones went down, and after one year T-cell counts and TCRbeta diversity were mostly credited to newly produced T cells. In some patients, the high TCRbeta diversity seen at day 60 was put down to recipient T cells and intrathymic progenitors that had survived conditioning.

Only a few counts were recorded for this clonotype. Its antigen target is currently unknown. No base quality values were provided; no much bigger clone lies one nucleotide off. Compared with germline, V lacks 10 bases and J lacks 3 bases; bases without a gene match: 11. The germline V gene encodes CDR1 MNHNS and CDR2 SASEGT. There are 14 amino acids in the CDR3, from cysteine to phenylalanine inclusive. Only CDR3 DNA remains: 42 bases, in frame from the first base. This sample's treatment or condition label indicates: allogeneic hematopoietic cell transplantation with graft depleted of TCRalphabeta T cells and CD19 B cells. The children who served as transplant recipients had been given grafts of TCRalphabeta/CD19-depleted allogeneic hematopoietic cells. Preparation of the library involved PCR. Sequencing was performed on an Illumina HiSeq 2500. TCR library preparation used molecular barcoding, with unique molecular identifiers applied to normalize quantification of the TCRbeta repertoire. The public sequencing data were trimmed at Q25 with fastp and processed into clonotypes with MiXCR by TCRdb, which kept only in-frame beta chains. Identical CDR3 protein sequences are pooled into one entry, listed with their most common genes and DNA. The sample table contains about 110,000 distinct CDR3 sequences; only one count was recorded for 5% to 8% of them. Around 23% of the sample is in the top ten clones.

Recombination joined TRBV6-1 with TRBJ1-2; 7 of the junction bases match TRBD1. This sequence originates from a male patient aged 2 to 9 who had a stem cell transplant for acute lymphoblastic leukemia, so the T cells may come from the graft donor. Sequencing used PBMCs, mostly from graft donor cells, obtained 360 days after TCRalphabeta/CD19-depleted stem cell transplant. CDR3 region: CATSLQGLHYGYTF. The bases are TGTGCCACCTCACTACAGGGGTTACACTATGGCTACACCTTC.